A selection of T cell receptor beta chains follows, all from one sample in a study of blood T cell repertoires in COVID-19. The data were produced by immunoSEQ multiplex PCR, yet TCRdb's version contains in-frame clones alone and is incomplete. This table has fewer than 250,000 clones, about nine tenths appearing once. Source material: peripheral blood. The receptor set was obtained from a man aged 50 or older with COVID-19, enrolled during active disease. The CDR3 runs from the conserved cysteine through the conserved F or W. The D gene is left open where the match is weak. Clone size, where shown, is once, few, many, or a class for clones that have expanded.

>TRBJ1-6|.|.|TRBV28
CASSFETEHSPLHF
TGTGCCAGCAGTTTCGAGACTGAACATTCACCCCTCCACTTT
>TRBJ1-1|.|.|TRBV5-1
CATSTATGSGVEAFF
TGCGCCACATCCACAGCAACAGGGTCCGGTGTAGAAGCTTTCTTT
>TRBJ1-6|.|TRBD1|TRBV4-3
CASSQFRGQGSPLHF
TGCGCCAGCAGCCAATTCAGGGGGCAAGGTTCACCCCTCCACTTT
>TRBJ1-2|.|TRBD1|TRBV5-1
CASSLVRGQNYGYTF
TGCGCCAGCAGCTTGGTCAGGGGGCAGAACTATGGCTACACCTTC
>TRBJ1-6|.|TRBD1|TRBV9
CASSVKDAGGEYNSPLHF
TGTGCCAGCAGCGTTAAGGATGCAGGGGGCGAATATAATTCACCCCTCCACTTT
>TRBJ2-1|.|.|TRBV5-4
CASSLGGDYNEQFF
TGTGCCAGCAGCTTGGGCGGGGATTACAATGAGCAGTTCTTC
>TRBJ2-7|.|TRBD1|TRBV6-5
CASSPRQGRYEQYF
TGTGCCAGCAGCCCCAGACAGGGGAGATACGAGCAGTACTTC
>TRBJ1-3|.|.|TRBV2
CASMLGAISGNTIYF
TGTGCCAGCATGTTGGGGGCGATCTCTGGAAACACCATATATTTT
>TRBJ2-7|.|.|TRBV13
CASSPGGVSTYEQYF
TGTGCCAGCAGCCCAGGCGGGGTCAGTACCTACGAGCAGTACTTC
>TRBJ2-7|.|.|TRBV5-6
CASSLSGQTYEQYF
TGTGCCAGCAGCTTGAGCGGACAGACCTACGAGCAGTACTTC
>TRBJ2-7|.|TRBD2|TRBV30
CAWTKRTLAGVDSYEQYF
TGTGCCTGGACCAAGAGAACTCTAGCGGGGGTCGACTCCTACGAGCAGTACTTC
>TRBJ2-1|.|TRBD2|TRBV3-1/TRBV3-2
CASSQAAGGIARGQFF
TGTGCCAGCAGCCAAGCTGCGGGGGGGATCGCAAGGGGGCAGTTCTTC
>TRBJ1-4|once|TRBD1|TRBV9
CASSSNQGEMDANEKLFF
TGTGCCAGCAGCTCAAACCAGGGGGAAATGGATGCTAATGAAAAACTGTTTTTT
>TRBJ2-5|.|.|TRBV19
CASSIQVALQETQYF
TGTGCCAGTAGTATCCAAGTAGCCCTCCAAGAGACCCAGTACTTC
>TRBJ1-6|.|.|TRBV7-9
CASSSDSLNSPLHF
TGTGCCAGCAGCTCCGACAGCCTTAATTCACCCCTCCACTTT
>TRBJ2-2|.|.|TRBV6-2/TRBV6-3
CASSLAGELFF
TGTGCCAGCAGTCTCGCCGGGGAGCTGTTTTTT
>TRBJ2-1|medium-sized|TRBD2|TRBV7-9
CASSREESLAGGHGDEQFF
TGTGCCAGCAGCCGGGAGGAGTCCCTAGCGGGAGGCCATGGAGATGAGCAGTTCTTC
>TRBJ1-1|.|.|TRBV5-6
CASSLNGGMARWGAFF
TGTGCCAGCAGCTTGAACGGAGGCATGGCCCGATGGGGAGCTTTCTTT
>TRBJ2-3|.|TRBD1|TRBV3-1/TRBV3-2
CASSKGQGQVDTQYF
TGTGCCAGCAGCAAGGGACAGGGGCAGGTAGATACGCAGTATTTT
>TRBJ2-3|.|TRBD2|TRBV6-5
CASSNRGADTQYF
TGTGCCAGCAGTAACCGGGGGGCAGATACGCAGTATTTT
>TRBJ2-7|once|.|TRBV19
CASSIVTESYEQYF
TGTGCCAGTAGTATAGTCACAGAGTCCTACGAGCAGTACTTC
>TRBJ2-7|.|.|TRBV27
CASSIQGIDYEQYF
TGTGCCAGCAGTATACAGGGTATAGATTACGAGCAGTACTTC
>TRBJ1-1|.|.|TRBV5-6
CASSLRSRGGTEAFF
TGTGCCAGCAGCTTGCGGAGCAGGGGTGGCACTGAAGCTTTCTTT
>TRBJ1-2|.|TRBD1|TRBV5-1
CASSLGQGAHGYTF
TGCGCCAGCAGCCTGGGACAGGGGGCGCATGGCTACACCTTC
>TRBJ1-1|few|.|TRBV6-4
CASNLEGREDTEAFF
TGTGCCAGCAACTTGGAGGGGCGCGAGGACACTGAAGCTTTCTTT
>TRBJ1-5|.|.|TRBV10-3
CAISPRAGEGQPQHF
TGTGCCATCAGCCCCAGGGCCGGGGAGGGACAGCCCCAGCATTTT
>TRBJ2-7|.|.|TRBV7-2
CASSPTGTKAYEQYF
TGTGCCAGCAGCCCGACCGGGACAAAGGCCTACGAGCAGTACTTC
>TRBJ2-7|few|TRBD1|TRBV27
CASSLVAGGTYEQYF
TGTGCCAGCAGTTTAGTCGCAGGGGGAACCTACGAGCAGTACTTC
>TRBJ2-2|.|.|TRBV7-2
CASSFLVGRGTGELFF
TGTGCCAGCAGCTTTCTTGTCGGCAGGGGCACCGGGGAGCTGTTTTTT
>TRBJ1-1|few|TRBD1|TRBV6-5
CASSKRTGWTEAFF
TGTGCCAGCAGCAAACGGACAGGGTGGACTGAAGCTTTCTTT
>TRBJ2-7|.|TRBD1|TRBV6-1
CASSEALGQIYEQYF
TGTGCCAGCAGTGAAGCTTTGGGACAGATCTACGAGCAGTACTTC
>TRBJ2-1|.|TRBD2|TRBV3-1/TRBV3-2
CASSPIRGRAYEQFF
TGTGCCAGCAGCCCTATTCGCGGGAGGGCCTATGAGCAGTTCTTC
>TRBJ2-7|.|TRBD2|TRBV28
CASSSELAGGLYEQYF
TGTGCCAGCAGTTCAGAACTAGCGGGAGGTTTATACGAGCAGTACTTC
>TRBJ2-7|.|TRBD1|TRBV7-9
CASSDRGSEQYF
TGTGCCAGCAGCGACAGGGGGTCGGAGCAGTACTTC
>TRBJ1-5|.|.|TRBV19
CASSIERGNQPQHF
TGTGCCAGTAGTATAGAAAGGGGAAATCAGCCCCAGCATTTT
>TRBJ2-1|once|TRBD2|TRBV7-2
CASSLAHRVGGRAYNEQFF
TGTGCCAGCAGCTTAGCACACAGGGTCGGCGGGAGGGCCTACAATGAGCAGTTCTTC
>TRBJ1-1|.|.|TRBV19
CASSIEEGRSNTEAFF
TGTGCCAGTAGTATAGAGGAGGGTAGGTCAAACACTGAAGCTTTCTTT
>TRBJ1-1|.|.|TRBV5-6
CASSGEGLASENTEAFF
TGTGCCAGCAGCGGGGAGGGGCTTGCCAGTGAGAACACTGAAGCTTTCTTT
>TRBJ1-1|.|TRBD1|TRBV2
CASQVDRESTEAFF
TGTGCCAGCCAAGTTGACAGGGAGAGCACTGAAGCTTTCTTT
>TRBJ2-1|.|.|TRBV7-9
CASSPESGGIGPYNEQFF
TGTGCCAGCAGCCCCGAGAGCGGAGGGATAGGCCCCTACAATGAGCAGTTCTTC